The 30 T cell receptor beta chains listed next were all sequenced from one sample in a study of PD-1 blockade in classical Hodgkin lymphoma. Each of the patients experienced relapse following autologous stem cell transplantation, and their brentuximab vedotin exposure differed. Method: immunoSEQ multiplex PCR; TCRdb's copy keeps in-frame clones and lacks some. The sample yields approximately 27,000 clones, 85% to 90% seen once. The source material was peripheral blood mononuclear cells (PBMCs), sampled at baseline. Receptors were obtained from a human donor with classical Hodgkin lymphoma.

The CDR3 is CASSVRGAIAKNIQYF. DNA of the CDR3: TGTGCCAGCAGCGTTCGGGGGGCAATAGCCAAAAACATTCAGTACTTC. The J gene is TRBJ2-4, the V gene TRBV9, with a tentative D call TRBD2 (7 bases). Germline V gives CDR1 SGDLS, CDR2 YYNGEE. The CDR3 has 16 amino acids. The V end lost 2 bases, the J end lost 0 bases, and 12 bases lay between the germline ends.

This clone occurred once. This sequence joins TRBV29-1 and TRBJ1-1; 10 bases match TRBD1. The CDR3 has 12 residues. With V trimmed by 5 bases and J by 4 bases, 1 base remained unmatched. Per germline, CDR1 SQVTM and CDR2 ANQGSEA. The CDR3, as DNA: TGCAGCGTTTGGGACAGGGGCACTGAAGCTTTCTTT. This gives the protein CSVWDRGTEAFF.

This clone was observed a few times. This sequence joins TRBV5-6 and TRBJ1-5, with 9 bases aligning to TRBD1. V lost 4 bases, J lost 6 bases, and 5 bases stayed unmatched. The V gene's germline CDR1 is SGHDT and CDR2 YYEEEE. This CDR3 has 14 amino acids. CDR3 protein: CASSPGQGSQPQHF. The CDR3 nucleotides are TGTGCCAGCAGCCCAGGACAGGGGAGTCAGCCCCAGCATTTT. Filled out from reference TRBV5-6 and TRBJ1-5, the complete variable domain reads DAGVTQSPTHLIKTRGQQVTLRCSPKSGHDTVSWYQQALGQGPQFIFQYYEEEERQRGNFPDRFSGHQFPNYSSELNVNALLLGDSALYLCASSPGQGSQPQHFGDGTRLSIL.

This clone was seen just once. The chain is built from TRBV9 and TRBJ2-3; unclear D gene. The V gene lost 0 bases and the J gene lost 0 bases, with 8 bases spanning the gap. Germline V gene data show CDR1 as SGDLS and CDR2 as YYNGEE. There are 15 residues in the CDR3. The CDR3 loop reads CASSVGVSSTDTQYF. The CDR3 DNA sequence: TGTGCCAGCAGCGTAGGGGTCAGTAGCACAGATACGCAGTATTTT.

The J gene is TRBJ2-3, the V gene TRBV21-1; the D call in the table, TRBD2, was not verified against the DNA. TRBV21-1 is deemed a pseudogene. There are 14 residues in the CDR3. CDR3 DNA sequence: TGTGCCAGCAGCAAAGAGGGGAGGGCAGATACGCAGTATTTT. This codes for CASSKEGRADTQYF.

The chain links TRBV6-6 to TRBJ1-3; tentative D call: TRBD1 (5 bases). Per the germline V gene, CDR1 is MNHNY and CDR2 is SVGAGI (reference sequence). The V gene lost 6 bases and the J gene lost 2 bases, with 11 bases spanning the gap. This CDR3 comprises 14 residues. The CDR3 loop reads CASRSGPPGNTIYF. The CDR3 region has the DNA TGTGCCAGCAGATCGGGACCACCTGGAAACACCATATATTTT.

This rearrangement joins TRBV5-1 to TRBJ1-1; a possible D gene is TRBD1 (5 bases). Trimming removed 0 bases from V and 1 base from J, with 7 bases in between. Germline CDR1 SGHRS, CDR2 YFSETQ. The CDR3 is made up of 14 amino acids. Here the CDR3 reads CASSLAGTNTEAFF. The CDR3 DNA follows: TGCGCCAGCAGCTTGGCCGGGACGAACACTGAAGCTTTCTTT. Full variable domain (missing parts from reference TRBV5-1 and TRBJ1-1): KAGVTQTPRYLIKTRGQQVTLSCSPISGHRSVSWYQQTPGQGLQFLFEYFSETQRNKGNFPGRFSGRQFSNSRSEMNVSTLELGDSALYLCASSLAGTNTEAFFGQGTRLTVV.

The rearrangement joins TRBV19 to TRBJ2-7; the match to TRBD1 covers 10 bases. The CDR3 runs 14 residues. Trimming removed 5 bases from V and 2 bases from J; junction bases left unmatched: 3. Germline V CDR1 and CDR2: LNHDA, SQIVND (reference sequence). CDR3 sequence (DNA): TGTGCCAGTAGTGGGGGACAGGGGACCTACGAGCAGTACTTC. The encoded protein is CASSGGQGTYEQYF.

This clone was picked up one time. The CDR3 DNA follows: TGTGCCAGCAGCTTAGACGCAAGGTATGCTGAAGCTTTCTTT. Protein: CASSLDARYAEAFF. This chain links TRBV7-9 with TRBJ1-1; D remains ambiguous. CDR3 length: 14 residues. V lost 1 base and J lost 6, with 12 bases in between. Per germline, CDR1 SEHNR and CDR2 FQNEAQ (reference sequence).

CDR3 sequence: CASSLSHGPSGNTIYF. CDR3 coding DNA: TGTGCCAGCAGCCTTTCCCACGGACCCTCTGGAAACACCATATATTTT. The chain uses TRBV7-8 and TRBJ1-3; D remains ambiguous. Germline V gene data show CDR1 as SGHVS and CDR2 as FQNEAQ. Trimming removed 5 bases from V and 0 bases from J, with 14 bases in between. The CDR3 consists of 16 residues.

The chain carries TRBV5-1 and TRBJ2-5; 15 nucleotides align to TRBD2. The CDR3 spans 15 residues. Germline CDR1 SGHRS, CDR2 YFSETQ. The trim removed 4 bases at V and 4 bases at J, leaving 2 bases unmatched. CDR3 residues: CASSLGLAGGETQYF. In DNA form, the CDR3 reads TGCGCCAGCAGCCTGGGACTAGCGGGGGGAGAGACCCAGTACTTC.

The chain uses TRBV7-8 and TRBJ1-1, with D perhaps matching TRBD1 (5 bases). This CDR3 contains 15 residues. Germline-derived CDR1 and CDR2 are SGHVS and FQNEAQ. V was trimmed by 3 bases and J by 0 bases, leaving 11 bases between them. Written as DNA, the CDR3 is TGTGCCAGCAGCTTCGCCGGGACTCTGAACACTGAAGCTTTCTTT. Its protein product is CASSFAGTLNTEAFF.

The chain combines TRBV5-1 with TRBJ1-4; 9 bases match TRBD1. The J segment lost 2 bases and the V segment lost 3 bases, leaving 5 bases of the junction unmatched. The CDR3 consists of 16 residues. The germline gives CDR1 SGHRS, CDR2 YFSETQ. DNA for the CDR3: TGCGCCAGCAGCTCCCGGGGGACAGGGACTAATGAAAAACTGTTTTTT. Amino acid sequence: CASSSRGTGTNEKLFF.

The V and J genes are TRBV6-1 and TRBJ2-1, with no clear D. V was clipped by 2 bases and J by 2 bases, with 13 bases between them. CDR1 and CDR2 from the germline V gene are MNHNS and SASEGT. CDR3 size: 16 residues. CDR3 region: CASSEMVRQAYNEQFF. CDR3 coding DNA: TGTGCCAGCAGTGAAATGGTTCGGCAGGCCTACAATGAGCAGTTCTTC.

The V call is TRBV18, the J call TRBJ2-7; D unclear. The V end lost 1 base, the J end lost 0 bases, and 4 bases lay between the germline ends. CDR1 KGHSH and CDR2 LQKENI come from the germline V gene. The CDR3 has 13 residues. The CDR3 coding sequence is TGTGCCAGCTCACCACAAAACTCCTACGAGCAGTACTTC. It translates to CASSPQNSYEQYF. The full variable domain, rest sourced from reference TRBV18 and TRBJ2-7, is NAGVMQNPRHLVRRRGQEARLRCSPMKGHSHVYWYRQLPEEGLKFMVYLQKENIIDESGMPKERFSAEFPKEGPSILRIQQVVRGDSAAYFCASSPQNSYEQYFGPGTRLTVT.

The J gene is TRBJ2-3, the V gene TRBV19; 7 bases fit TRBD1. V shed 11 bases, J shed 2 bases, and the junction held 10 bases outside the gene matches. The CDR3 is made up of 14 amino acids. Germline CDR1 LNHDA, CDR2 SQIVND (reference sequence). The CDR3 is CACRNRGVTDTQYF. CDR3 DNA: TGTGCCTGCAGGAACAGGGGCGTCACAGATACGCAGTATTTT.

Concerning this clone: Germline and junction disagree at one end, which may indicate a read error. This chain links TRBV10-3 with TRBJ2-7; D is perhaps TRBD1 (6 bases). The germline V gene has CDR1 ENHRY and CDR2 SYGVKD. The CDR3 runs to 15 residues. The CDR3 is CASSPQTGTIYEQYF. The CDR3 DNA reads TGTGCCAGCAGTCCCCAAACAGGGACCATATACGAGCAGTACTTC.

The CDR3 DNA is TGTGCCAGCAGCGTCGAAGCGGGGGCCCTGAACACCGGGGAGCTGTTTTTT. The encoded protein is CASSVEAGALNTGELFF. The chain recombines TRBV9 with TRBJ2-2; 8 nucleotides match TRBD2. The CDR3 consists of 17 residues. The germline CDR1 and CDR2 sequences are SGDLS and YYNGEE. V lost 2 bases to trimming and J lost 1 base; unmatched junction nucleotides: 7. Looking up the rest from reference TRBV9 and TRBJ2-2 gives the full variable domain: DSGVTQTPKHLITATGQRVTLRCSPRSGDLSVYWYQQSLDQGLQFLIQYYNGEERAKGNILERFSAQQFPDLHSELNLSSLELGDSALYFCASSVEAGALNTGELFFGEGSRLTVL.

This chain's CDR3 is CASMGHPDPYEQYF. CDR3 nucleotide sequence: TGTGCCAGCATGGGACACCCGGACCCCTACGAGCAGTACTTC. The chain recombines TRBV21-1 with TRBJ2-7; the listed D gene, TRBD1, was not tested against the DNA. TRBV21-1 is a pseudogene segment. This CDR3 has 14 amino acids.

CDR3 nucleotides: TGTGCCAGCAGCGCAACCAGGACTAGCGGGGGGCCCCTCCCAGATACGCAGTATTTT. Its protein product is CASSATRTSGGPLPDTQYF. The chain is built from TRBV7-9 and TRBJ2-3; TRBD2 matches at 14 bases. CDR1 and CDR2 (germline): SEHNR, FQNEAQ (reference sequence). The junction had 14 bases not matched to a gene; V was cut back by 5 bases and J by 4 bases. The CDR3 consists of 19 residues. Together with reference TRBV7-9 and TRBJ2-3, the CDR3 gives the full variable domain: DTGVSQNPRHKITKRGQNVTFRCDPISEHNRLYWYRQTLGQGPEFLTYFQNEAQLEKSRLLSDRFSAERPKGSFSTLEIQRTEQGDSAMYLCASSATRTSGGPLPDTQYFGPGTRLTVL.

The rearrangement uses TRBV5-1 and TRBJ1-1; tentative D call: TRBD1 (6 bases). Trimming removed 6 bases at V and 3 bases at J, with 18 bases between. The CDR3 is 15 residues long. CDR1 and CDR2 (germline): SGHRS, YFSETQ. CDR3 DNA: TGCGCCAGCACCACCCTAGGGCCAGGGGACACTGAAGCTTTCTTT. Translated: CASTTLGPGDTEAFF.

On this clone itself: It is unclear where the CDR3 begins or ends on the DNA, so no DNA is shown, and the CDR3 is as TCRdb lists it. The chain is built from TRBV27 and TRBJ1-3. The CDR3 region is 15 residues in length, termini included. Germline V gene sequence: CDR1 MNHEY, CDR2 SMNVEV (reference sequence). CDR3 region: CASSRAGQSVNTIYF.

This clone was recorded a few times. The rearrangement links TRBV28 to TRBJ1-3, with a possible D match to TRBD1 (6 bases). V was shortened by 4 bases and J by 0 bases, with 10 bases between the two germline ends. This CDR3 spans 15 amino acids. CDR1 and CDR2 from the germline V gene are MDHEN and SYDVKM. CDR3 sequence: CASSWTASSGNTIYF. The CDR3 nucleotides read TGTGCCAGCAGTTGGACAGCGAGCTCTGGAAACACCATATATTTT. The full variable domain, in which reference TRBV28 and TRBJ1-3 provide the parts outside the CDR3, is DVKVTQSSRYLVKRTGEKVFLECVQDMDHENMFWYRQDPGLGLRLIYFSYDVKMKEKGDIPEGYSVSREKKERFSLILESASTNQTSMYLCASSWTASSGNTIYFGEGSWLTVV.

This chain connects TRBV7-9 to TRBJ2-7; D is ambiguous. V was clipped by 5 bases and J by 1 base, with 12 bases between them. Germline lookup yields CDR1 SEHNR and CDR2 FQNEAQ (reference sequence). This CDR3 has 14 residues. The chain's CDR3 is CASSLVELSYEQYF. CDR3 DNA: TGTGCCAGCAGCCTGGTCGAGCTTTCCTACGAGCAGTACTTC.

This clone was seen a single time. The chain joins TRBV21-1 to TRBJ2-7; the DNA was not compared with TRBD1, the D call given in the table. TRBV21-1 is a documented pseudogene. This CDR3 has 18 residues. As DNA, the CDR3 is TGTGCCAGCAGCAAAGCTCCCCCGGGACAGGGGAGCTCCTACGAGCAGTACTTC. Its protein is CASSKAPPGQGSSYEQYF.

V gene TRBV7-3 combines with J gene TRBJ2-2, with 9 positions matching TRBD2. CDR1 SGHTA and CDR2 FQGTGA come from the germline V gene. CDR3 length: 17 residues. After removal of 5 bases from V and 4 bases from J, the junction contained 11 bases not matched to a gene. The CDR3 region has the DNA TGTGCCAGCAGCGCTTTGACTAGCGGCGAACCCACCGGGGAGCTGTTTTTT. Amino acid sequence: CASSALTSGEPTGELFF.

This chain uses TRBV9 with TRBJ2-5, with 12 nucleotides matching TRBD2. V lost 1 base, J lost 3 bases, and 1 base stayed unmatched. The CDR3 is made up of 15 amino acids. Germline CDR1 reads SGDLS; CDR2 reads YYNGEE. This chain's CDR3 is CASSVPSGGEETQYF. DNA of the CDR3: TGTGCCAGCAGCGTACCTAGCGGGGGGGAAGAGACCCAGTACTTC.

This chain links TRBV7-9 with TRBJ1-1; 8 bases map to TRBD1. Germline V lookup: CDR1 SEHNR, CDR2 FQNEAQ (reference sequence). J was trimmed by 1 base and V by 5 bases; bases with no gene match: 6. This CDR3 spans 15 amino acids. The CDR3 DNA reads as TGTGCCAGCAGCGCATCAGGGGGCGGGAACACTGAAGCTTTCTTT. Encoded protein: CASSASGGGNTEAFF.

The V call is TRBV7-9, the J call TRBJ1-1, with 9 bases identical to TRBD1. Germline V gene data show CDR1 as SEHNR and CDR2 as FQNEAQ (reference sequence). V lost 8 bases and J lost 5; bases outside the gene matches: 9. CDR3 length: 14 residues. For the CDR3, the DNA is TGTGCCAGCTCCCACAGGGGGCGAGGGACTGAAGCTTTCTTT. Amino acid sequence: CASSHRGRGTEAFF.

This clone appeared once. This chain connects TRBV7-8 to TRBJ2-7, with D maybe TRBD2 (7 bases). Germline V CDR1 and CDR2: SGHVS, FQNEAQ. The CDR3 length is 17 residues. Trimming pared 2 bases from V and 3 bases from J, leaving 20 bases between. In DNA, the CDR3 is TGTGCCAGCAGCTTAACTCGGGGCGGGGGCCTCGACTACGAGCAGTACTTC. It yields the protein CASSLTRGGGLDYEQYF.